This TCR beta chain appears in the sequencing data of a study of blood T cells in healthy people across ages. CDR1 is MGHRA, CDR2 YSYEKL, per germline. This CDR3 spans 14 amino acids. Healthy Caucasian individuals from Russia aged about 6 to 90 served as donors. Collection of 7.5 to 10 milliliters of peripheral blood was performed for each donor. Researchers isolated at least 7 million PBMCs per sample. Using a J-beta primer mix together with a sample-barcoded 5' primer, a second PCR was run for roughly 7 to 12 cycles. TCRdb processed the 5' RACE reads anew with MiXCR; each CDR3 protein has one entry. The sample has over a million distinct CDR3 sequences; approximately 39% are singletons. Study-level points and caveats: In long-lived donors, naive CD4+ cell counts and diversity exceeded those of aged donors.

Regarding this clonotype: Its antigen is undetermined. At one end the junction does not follow the germline gene, possibly because of a read error.

This sequence joins TRBV4-1 and TRBJ2-3, with TRBD1 identical over 8 bases. The sequencing input was blood. This receptor was obtained from a woman aged 18-29 years in good health. CDR3 sequence: CASSTTGGTETQYF. In DNA, the CDR3 is TGCGCCAGCAGCACCACAGGGGGGACAGAGACGCAGTATTTT.